What follows are 14 T cell receptor beta chains derived from one specimen sequenced in a study of shared clonotypes between healthy human individuals. Assay used: immunoSEQ multiplex PCR; TCRdb lists only in-frame clones, some missing. This table holds over 1.5 million clones, about 98% found once. Sequencing was done on a sample of naive CD4+ T cells sorted from blood. The subset here: CD45RA+ positively selected. These TCRs come from a man younger than 45 in good health.

The genes are TRBV6-5 and TRBJ2-3, with a weak D call TRBD1 (5 bases). V gave up 4 bases and J gave up 7 bases, with 12 bases separating them. The CDR3 has 13 amino acids. Germline V gives CDR1 MNHEY, CDR2 SVGAGI. This CDR3 reads CASSLGAMNTQYF. For the CDR3, the DNA is TGTGCCAGCAGTTTAGGGGCCATGAATACGCAGTATTTT.

The CDR3 protein is CASSPTAGNEQFF. DNA of the CDR3: TGTGCCAGCAGCCCCACAGCGGGGAATGAGCAGTTCTTC. The rearrangement links TRBV5-6 to TRBJ2-1; TRBD2 matches at 7 bases. The CDR3 spans 13 residues. The germline V gene has CDR1 SGHDT and CDR2 YYEEEE. After removal of 4 bases from V and 7 bases from J, the junction contained 5 bases not matched to a gene.

The chain recombines TRBV5-4 with TRBJ1-2, with TRBD1 identical over 8 bases. Germline CDR1 reads SGHNT; CDR2 reads YYREEE (reference sequence). The CDR3 consists of 17 residues. V dropped 4 bases and J dropped 1; count of bases not matched to a gene: 12. The CDR3 loop reads CASSQTGERWFNYGYTF. CDR3 nucleotides: TGTGCCAGCAGCCAGACAGGGGAAAGGTGGTTTAACTATGGCTACACCTTC.

The chain has TRBV5-1 and TRBJ1-3; 9 bases line up with TRBD1. CDR3 length: 15 residues. Looked up from germline, CDR1 is SGHRS and CDR2 is YFSETQ. Losses at the gene ends were 1 base for V and 7 bases for J; bases not matched to a gene: 6. The CDR3 nucleotides are TGCGCCAGCAGCTTGACCCTAGACAGGGGGAACACCATATATTTT. Encoded protein: CASSLTLDRGNTIYF.

The rearrangement uses TRBV5-6 and TRBJ2-7; TRBD2 aligns across 11 bases. J gave up 2 bases and V 1 base, and 8 bases lay outside the gene matches. Germline CDR1 is SGHDT and CDR2 is YYEEEE. This CDR3 has 17 residues. CDR3 coding DNA: TGTGCCAGCAGCTTGACGACACTAGCGGGAGATACCTACGAGCAGTACTTC. Its protein product is CASSLTTLAGDTYEQYF.

CDR3 nucleotides: TGTGCCAGCAGCTTCCCCGGGACTCGCACCGGGGAGCTGTTTTTT. Translated: CASSFPGTRTGELFF. J is TRBJ2-2 and V is TRBV7-8; tentatively, D is TRBD2 (6 bases). The CDR3 runs to 15 residues. Germline V CDR1 and CDR2: SGHVS, FQNEAQ. Trimming stripped 3 bases from V and 4 bases from J, with 12 bases between.

As to this clone: In the same sample, other DNA sequences code for this CDR3. J is TRBJ2-3 and V is TRBV5-1; TRBD2 matches at 10 bases. Germline trimming cut 4 bases from V and 0 bases from J; bases unmatched to any gene: 5. Germline CDR1 and CDR2: SGHRS and YFSETQ. The CDR3 totals 16 residues. For the CDR3, the DNA is TGCGCCAGCAGCCCTGGACTAGCGGAAAGCACAGATACGCAGTATTTT. It is translated as CASSPGLAESTDTQYF.

V is TRBV7-9 and J is TRBJ2-3; 8 nucleotides agree with TRBD1. The trim removed 1 base at V and 1 base at J, leaving 4 bases unmatched. The CDR3 runs to 16 residues. Germline lookup yields CDR1 SEHNR and CDR2 FQNEAQ (reference sequence). This CDR3 reads CASSLGQGYGTDTQYF. The CDR3 nucleotides read TGTGCCAGCAGCTTAGGACAGGGGTATGGCACAGATACGCAGTATTTT. Supplemented by reference TRBV7-9 and TRBJ2-3, the full variable domain reads DTGVSQNPRHKITKRGQNVTFRCDPISEHNRLYWYRQTLGQGPEFLTYFQNEAQLEKSRLLSDRFSAERPKGSFSTLEIQRTEQGDSAMYLCASSLGQGYGTDTQYFGPGTRLTVL.

The rearrangement uses TRBV10-3 and TRBJ2-7; TRBD1 might be the D (6 bases). With 6 bases removed from V and 3 bases from J, the gap between germline ends came to 15 bases. The CDR3 sequence is 14 residues long. The germline CDR1 and CDR2 sequences are ENHRY and SYGVKD. In DNA, the CDR3 is TGTGCCATCAGAAACAGGGAATCGTTCTACGAGCAGTACTTC. Translation: CAIRNRESFYEQYF.

In the case of this clone: The same CDR3 arises from other DNA sequences in this sample as well. V is TRBV5-1 and J is TRBJ2-3; D unresolved. The CDR3 totals 12 residues. The V gene lost 2 bases and the J gene lost 2 bases, with 3 bases spanning the gap. In germline, CDR1 is SGHRS, CDR2 YFSETQ. CDR3 DNA: TGCGCCAGCAGCTTACACACAGATACGCAGTATTTT. Translating gives CASSLHTDTQYF.

The CDR3 loop reads CASSLSGQGATGELFF. Here the CDR3 DNA reads TGCGCCAGCAGCTTATCTGGACAGGGGGCCACCGGGGAGCTGTTTTTT. The rearrangement links TRBV5-1 to TRBJ2-2, with TRBD1 identical over 11 bases. After removal of 2 bases from V and 4 bases from J, the junction contained 4 bases not matched to a gene. CDR3 length equals 16 residues. The V gene's germline CDR1 is SGHRS and CDR2 YFSETQ.

The chain combines TRBV30 with TRBJ2-7; D is uncertain. The CDR3 covers 12 residues. V lost 2 bases and J lost 1, with 6 bases in between. The germline gives CDR1 GTSNPN, CDR2 SVGIG (reference sequence). CDR3 in DNA: TGTGCCTGGAGTCCGACGTCCTACGAGCAGTACTTC. Protein product: CAWSPTSYEQYF.

The gene calls are TRBV25-1 and TRBJ2-7; D is possibly TRBD1 or TRBD2 (6 bases each). There are 15 residues in the CDR3. Trimming stripped 6 bases from V and 0 bases from J, with 15 bases between. Germline CDR1 and CDR2: MGHDK and SYGVNS. CDR3 coding DNA: TGTGCCAGCAGCCCTAGGGGGGCGAGCTCCTACGAGCAGTACTTC. It yields the protein CASSPRGASSYEQYF.

The gene calls are TRBV6-5 and TRBJ2-7, with D possibly matching TRBD2 (6 bases). Germline loops: CDR1 MNHEY, CDR2 SVGAGI. This CDR3 is 13 amino acids long. The V and J ends lost 11 bases and 3 bases respectively, with 17 bases between them. The CDR3 bases are TGTGCCTGTTCGGTAGCGGCATTCTACGAGCAGTACTTC. Its translation is CACSVAAFYEQYF.